This T cell receptor (beta chain) was identified in a study of T cells after yellow fever vaccination. On the study more broadly: Preparation of fractions with low cell numbers was performed using SMART-Seq v4 Ultra Low Input. Study-wide findings and caveats: Researchers report a weaker secondary response that nonetheless peaked faster, day 5 versus 15.

TCRdb analysed the 5' RACE reads with MiXCR anew, one entry per CDR3 protein. The sample comprises approximately 110,000 distinct CDR3 sequences, nearly 7.5% of which are singletons, and roughly 2.5% rests with the top ten. This clonotype was counted many times. Antigen unknown. Trimming at V came to 6 bases and at J to 3 bases, leaving 7 bases not matched to a gene. Germline V CDR1 and CDR2: SEHNR, FQNEAQ (reference sequence). There are 15 residues in the CDR3. The sequenced sample was CD4+ T cells sorted from PBMCs, obtained about 10 days after the first yellow fever vaccination. The chain couples TRBV7-9 to TRBJ2-1, with 8 bases that match TRBD1. The receptor's source is a young man who received the YFV17D yellow fever vaccine. CDR3 in DNA: TGTGCCAGCAGTACCGGGACAGGTGGCTACAATGAGCAGTTCTTC. It codes for CASSTGTGGYNEQFF.